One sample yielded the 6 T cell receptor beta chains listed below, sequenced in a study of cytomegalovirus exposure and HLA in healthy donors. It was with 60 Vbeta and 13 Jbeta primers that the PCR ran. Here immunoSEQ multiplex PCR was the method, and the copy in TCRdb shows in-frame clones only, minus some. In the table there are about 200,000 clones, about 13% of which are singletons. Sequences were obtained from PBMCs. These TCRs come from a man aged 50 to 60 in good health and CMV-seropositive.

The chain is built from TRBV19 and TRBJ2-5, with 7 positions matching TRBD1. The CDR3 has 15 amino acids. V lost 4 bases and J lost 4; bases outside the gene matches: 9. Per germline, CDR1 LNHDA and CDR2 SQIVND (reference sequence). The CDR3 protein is CASSTPTGITETQYF. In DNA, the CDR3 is TGTGCCAGTAGTACGCCGACAGGGATAACAGAGACCCAGTACTTC. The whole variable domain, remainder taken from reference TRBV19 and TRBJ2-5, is DGGITQSPKYLFRKEGQNVTLSCEQNLNHDAMYWYRQDPGQGLRLIYYSQIVNDFQKGDIAEGYSVSREKKESFPLTVTSAQKNPTAFYLCASSTPTGITETQYFGPGTRLLVL.

The CDR3: CASSPPPTASTDTQYF. CDR3 DNA: TGTGCCAGCAGTCCCCCCCCGACAGCTAGCACAGATACGCAGTATTTT. J is TRBJ2-3 and V is TRBV28; D might be TRBD1 (5 bases). Trimming removed 5 bases at V and 0 bases at J, with 15 bases between. CDR1 and CDR2 (germline): MDHEN, SYDVKM. The CDR3 sequence is 16 residues long.

The CDR3 region is CASSGREGNTIYF. CDR3 in DNA: TGTGCCAGCAGCGGCAGGGAAGGAAACACCATATATTTT. The rearrangement links TRBV9 to TRBJ1-3, with D perhaps TRBD1 (5 bases). CDR3 length: 13 residues. Trimming removed 3 bases at V and 4 bases at J, with 8 bases between. Germline CDR1 is SGDLS and CDR2 is YYNGEE.

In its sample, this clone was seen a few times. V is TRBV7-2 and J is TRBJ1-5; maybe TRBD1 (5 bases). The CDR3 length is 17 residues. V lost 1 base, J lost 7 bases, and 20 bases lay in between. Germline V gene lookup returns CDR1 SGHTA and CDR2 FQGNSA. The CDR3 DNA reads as TGTGCCAGCAGCTTAGAACCCGGCTTGGCGGCAGGGCAGCCCCAGCATTTT. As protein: CASSLEPGLAAGQPQHF.

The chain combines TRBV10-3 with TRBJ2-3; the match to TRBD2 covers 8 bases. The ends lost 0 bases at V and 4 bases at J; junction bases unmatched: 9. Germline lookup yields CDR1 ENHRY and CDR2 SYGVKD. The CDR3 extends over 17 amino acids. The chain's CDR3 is CAISESGRGAHPDTQYF. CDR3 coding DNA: TGTGCCATCAGTGAGTCAGGGCGGGGGGCCCACCCAGATACGCAGTATTTT.

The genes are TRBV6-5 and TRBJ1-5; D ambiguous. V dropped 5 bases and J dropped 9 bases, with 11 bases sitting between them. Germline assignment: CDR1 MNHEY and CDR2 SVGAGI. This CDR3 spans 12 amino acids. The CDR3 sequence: CASSLSGWPQHF. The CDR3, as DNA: TGTGCCAGCAGTCTCAGCGGCTGGCCCCAGCATTTT.